This T cell receptor beta chain was captured by sequencing in a study of blood T cell repertoires in COVID-19. Sequenced by immunoSEQ multiplex PCR; TCRdb stores in-frame clones only, minus some. In the table there are about 400,000 clones, 89% of which are singletons. This CDR3 is built from 13 residues. CDR1 is GTSNPN, CDR2 SVGIG, per germline (reference sequence). Trimming stripped 4 bases from V and 8 bases from J, with 17 bases between. Sequencing was done on a sample of PBMCs or T cells enriched from blood (not recorded which). This TCR came from a young woman who had recovered from COVID-19. The chain combines TRBV30 with TRBJ1-1; no reliable D call. CDR3 coding DNA: TGTGCCTGGAAACACCCTACGACAACGGAAGCTTTCTTT. This sequence encodes CAWKHPTTTEAFF.